The clone carrying this T cell receptor (beta chain) was observed many times. Its antigen is unidentified. Disease lasting under 3 months, a NOSPECS grade of at least 4, and a Clinical Activity Score of at least 3 were features of the ophthalmopathy patients. The record originates from a study of T cells in Graves' hyperthyroidism and ophthalmopathy. In the study overall: Peripheral blood sampling occurred at initial diagnosis, before any treatment.

Study findings and constraints: Using 13 V-J features, a model discriminated ophthalmopathy from stable hyperthyroidism. Among clonotypes expanded in thyroid above 0.001, most were also found in blood.

Amplified TCR beta CDR3 regions came from RNA transcripts. Carried out on the TCR CDR3, a first-round RT-PCR used the HTBI primer set. One entry per CDR3 protein, called by TCRdb with MiXCR from the multiplex PCR reads. The repertoire holds about 380,000 distinct CDR3 sequences, with less than 20% as singletons. The CDR3 consists of 13 residues. The germline gives CDR1 SGHDT, CDR2 YYEEEE. The ends lost 7 bases at V and 4 bases at J; junction bases unmatched: 7. The receptor comes from a man between 18 and 35 years old with Graves' ophthalmopathy. This sequence joins TRBV5-6 and TRBJ2-5; 7 nucleotides agree with TRBD1. Material: blood. In DNA, the CDR3 is TGTGCCAGCCGGGACAGCGAAGGAGAGACCCAGTACTTC. Residues: CASRDSEGETQYF.